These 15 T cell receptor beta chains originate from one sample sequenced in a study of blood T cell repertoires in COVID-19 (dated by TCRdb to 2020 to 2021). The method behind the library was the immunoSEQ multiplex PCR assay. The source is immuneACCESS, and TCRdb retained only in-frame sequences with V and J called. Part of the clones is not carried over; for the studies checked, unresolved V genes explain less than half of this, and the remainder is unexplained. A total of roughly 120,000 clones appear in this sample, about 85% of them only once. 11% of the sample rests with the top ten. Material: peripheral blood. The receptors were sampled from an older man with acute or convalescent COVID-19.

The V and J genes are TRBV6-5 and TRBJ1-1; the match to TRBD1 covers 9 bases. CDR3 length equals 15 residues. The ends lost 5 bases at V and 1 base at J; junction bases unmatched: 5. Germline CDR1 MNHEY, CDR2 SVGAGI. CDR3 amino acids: CASSTGTGSNTEAFF. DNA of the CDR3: TGTGCCAGCAGTACAGGGACAGGGTCGAACACTGAAGCTTTCTTT.

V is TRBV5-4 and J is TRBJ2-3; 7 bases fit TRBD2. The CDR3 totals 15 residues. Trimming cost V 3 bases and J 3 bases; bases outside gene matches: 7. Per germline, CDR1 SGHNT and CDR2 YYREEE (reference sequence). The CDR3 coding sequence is TGTGCCAGCAGCTCAAAGAGTAGCGGGACAGATACGCAGTATTTT. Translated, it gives CASSSKSSGTDTQYF.

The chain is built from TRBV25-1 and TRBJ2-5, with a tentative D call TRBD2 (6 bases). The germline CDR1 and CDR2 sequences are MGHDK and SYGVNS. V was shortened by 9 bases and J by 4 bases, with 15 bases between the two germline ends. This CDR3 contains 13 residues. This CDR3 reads CASGGLGGETQYF. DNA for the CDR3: TGTGCCAGTGGGGGGTTGGGGGGAGAGACCCAGTACTTC.

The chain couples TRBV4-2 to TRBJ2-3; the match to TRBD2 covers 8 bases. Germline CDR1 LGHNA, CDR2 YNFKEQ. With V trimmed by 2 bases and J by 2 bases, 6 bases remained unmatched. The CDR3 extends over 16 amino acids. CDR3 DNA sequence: TGTGCCAGCAGCCAACGAAAGCGGGGGACCACAGATACGCAGTATTTT. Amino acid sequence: CASSQRKRGTTDTQYF.

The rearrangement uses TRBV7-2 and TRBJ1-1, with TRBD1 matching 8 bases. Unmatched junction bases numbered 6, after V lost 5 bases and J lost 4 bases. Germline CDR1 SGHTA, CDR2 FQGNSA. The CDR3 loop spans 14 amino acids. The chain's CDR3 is CASSVTGGSTEAFF. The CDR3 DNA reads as TGTGCCAGCAGCGTTACAGGGGGGAGCACTGAAGCTTTCTTT.

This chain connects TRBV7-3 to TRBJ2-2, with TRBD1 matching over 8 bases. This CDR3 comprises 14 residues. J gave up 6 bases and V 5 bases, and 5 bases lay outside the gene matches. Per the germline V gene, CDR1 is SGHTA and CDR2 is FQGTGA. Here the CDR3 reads CASSTDRESGELFF. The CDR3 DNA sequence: TGTGCCAGCAGCACGGACAGGGAGTCCGGGGAGCTGTTTTTT.

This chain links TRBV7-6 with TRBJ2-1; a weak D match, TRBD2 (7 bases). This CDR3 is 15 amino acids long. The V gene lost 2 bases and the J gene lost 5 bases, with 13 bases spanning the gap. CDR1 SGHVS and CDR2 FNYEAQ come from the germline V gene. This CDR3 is CASSLRGGGDNEQFF. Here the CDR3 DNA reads TGTGCCAGCAGCTTACGCGGAGGGGGGGACAATGAGCAGTTCTTC.

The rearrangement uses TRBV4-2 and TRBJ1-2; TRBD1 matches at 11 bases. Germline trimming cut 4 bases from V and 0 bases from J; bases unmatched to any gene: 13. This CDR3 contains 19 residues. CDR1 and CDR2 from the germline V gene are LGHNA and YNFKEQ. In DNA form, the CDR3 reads TGTGCCAGCAGCCCCAAACCCGGACAGGGGGCGGAGGCTAACTATGGCTACACCTTC. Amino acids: CASSPKPGQGAEANYGYTF.

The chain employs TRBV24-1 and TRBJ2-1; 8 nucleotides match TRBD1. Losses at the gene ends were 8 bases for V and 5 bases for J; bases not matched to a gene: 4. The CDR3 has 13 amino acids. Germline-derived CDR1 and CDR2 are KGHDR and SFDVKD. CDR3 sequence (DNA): TGTGCCACCACGAACAGGGGGGACAATGAGCAGTTCTTC. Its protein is CATTNRGDNEQFF.

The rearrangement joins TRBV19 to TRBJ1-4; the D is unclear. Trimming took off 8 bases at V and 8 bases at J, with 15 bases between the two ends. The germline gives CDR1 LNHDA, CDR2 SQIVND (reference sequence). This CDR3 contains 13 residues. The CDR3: CASGRDRYEKLFF. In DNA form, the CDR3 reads TGTGCCAGTGGGAGGGATCGGTACGAAAAACTGTTTTTT.

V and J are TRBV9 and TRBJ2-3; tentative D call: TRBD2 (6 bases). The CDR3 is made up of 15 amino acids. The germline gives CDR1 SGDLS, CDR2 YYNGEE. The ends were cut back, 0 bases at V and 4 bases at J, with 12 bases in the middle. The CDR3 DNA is TGTGCCAGCAGCGTAGGGGGACGGAGGGCAGATACGCAGTATTTT. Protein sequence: CASSVGGRRADTQYF. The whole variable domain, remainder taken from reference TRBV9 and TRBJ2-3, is DSGVTQTPKHLITATGQRVTLRCSPRSGDLSVYWYQQSLDQGLQFLIQYYNGEERAKGNILERFSAQQFPDLHSELNLSSLELGDSALYFCASSVGGRRADTQYFGPGTRLTVL.

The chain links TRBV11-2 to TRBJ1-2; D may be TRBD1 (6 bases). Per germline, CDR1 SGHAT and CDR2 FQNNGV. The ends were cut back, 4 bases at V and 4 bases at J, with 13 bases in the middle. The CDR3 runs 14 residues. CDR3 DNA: TGTGCCAGCAGCTCGGGACCCAGGGGCTATGGCTACACCTTC. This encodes CASSSGPRGYGYTF.

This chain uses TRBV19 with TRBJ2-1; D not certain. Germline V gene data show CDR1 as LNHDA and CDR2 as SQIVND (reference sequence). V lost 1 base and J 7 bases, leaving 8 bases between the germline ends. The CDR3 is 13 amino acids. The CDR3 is CASSIVPFNEQFF. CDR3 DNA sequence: TGTGCCAGTAGTATAGTCCCCTTTAATGAGCAGTTCTTC.

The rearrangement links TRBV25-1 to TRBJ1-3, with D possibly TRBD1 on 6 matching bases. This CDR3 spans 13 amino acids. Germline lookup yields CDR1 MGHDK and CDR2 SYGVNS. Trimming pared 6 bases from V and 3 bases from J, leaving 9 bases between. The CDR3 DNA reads TGTGCCAGCAGAACAGGGTATGGAAACACCATATATTTT. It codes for CASRTGYGNTIYF.

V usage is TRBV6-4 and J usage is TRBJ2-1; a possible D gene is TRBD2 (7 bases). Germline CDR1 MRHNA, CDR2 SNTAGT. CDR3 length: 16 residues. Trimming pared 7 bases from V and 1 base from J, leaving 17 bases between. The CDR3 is CASKSGASGSYNEQFF. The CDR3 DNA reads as TGTGCCAGCAAATCGGGGGCTAGCGGTTCCTACAATGAGCAGTTCTTC.